This T cell receptor (beta chain) was sequenced for a study of blood T cells in healthy people across ages. Then a second PCR, running roughly 7 to 11 cycles, was carried out with a sample-barcoded 5' primer and a J-beta primer mix. MiXCR, applied by TCRdb to the 5' RACE reads, yields one record per CDR3 protein. The sample gives hundreds of thousands of distinct CDR3 sequences, 56% of which show up once; roughly 25% is in the top ten. The sequenced material came from blood. The sequence came from a man in his forties in good health.

DNA for the CDR3: TGTGCCAGCAGCCCGGCCGCCTATGGCTACACCTTC. Protein product: CASSPAAYGYTF. The genes are TRBV7-9 and TRBJ1-2; D gene ambiguous. Germline V gene sequence: CDR1 SEHNR, CDR2 FQNEAQ (reference sequence). This CDR3 spans 12 amino acids. Trimming removed 5 bases at V and 4 bases at J, with 8 bases between.